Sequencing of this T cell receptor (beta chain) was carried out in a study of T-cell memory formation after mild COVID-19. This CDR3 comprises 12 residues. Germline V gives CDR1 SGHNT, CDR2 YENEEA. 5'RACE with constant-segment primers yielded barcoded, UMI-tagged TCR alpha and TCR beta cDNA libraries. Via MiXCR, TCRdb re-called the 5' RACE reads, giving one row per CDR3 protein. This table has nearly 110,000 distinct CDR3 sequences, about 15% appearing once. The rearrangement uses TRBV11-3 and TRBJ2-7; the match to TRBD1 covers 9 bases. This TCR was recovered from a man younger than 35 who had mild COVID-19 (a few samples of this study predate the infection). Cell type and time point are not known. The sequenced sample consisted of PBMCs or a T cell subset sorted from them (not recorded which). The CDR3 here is CGPGTGYDEQYV. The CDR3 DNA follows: TGTGGTCCCGGGACAGGGTACGACGAGCAGTACGTC.